Listed below are T cell receptor beta chains from one sample, sequenced in a study of beta chain features in type 1 diabetes. Sequencing used immunoSEQ multiplex PCR; TCRdb keeps in-frame clones, though not all of them. The data hold 500,000 to 650,000 clones, with 9.5% to 15% observed a single time. Material: naive CD4+ T cells from blood. These receptors were obtained from a man aged 30-40 years with type 1 diabetes. The CDR3 runs from the conserved cysteine through the conserved F or W. The D gene is left open where the match is weak. Not all rows give a size; the values are once, few, many and, for expanded clones, a class.

V	size	J	D	DNA	CDR3
TRBV9	-	TRBJ2-2	-	TGTGCCAGCAGCGTGGTAGCGAACACCGGGGAGCTGTTTTTT	CASSVVANTGELFF
TRBV11-2	few	TRBJ2-1	-	TGTGCCAGCAGCTTAGACGGTGAGCAGTTCTTC	CASSLDGEQFF
TRBV5-4	-	TRBJ1-6	TRBD1	TGTGCCATACAACGGGACAGGGGTAATTCACCCCTCCACTTT	CAIQRDRGNSPLHF
TRBV5-4	few	TRBJ1-2	-	TGTGCCAGCAGCTTGGAGGCAGCCCCTAACTATGGCTACACCTTC	CASSLEAAPNYGYTF
TRBV13	few	TRBJ1-2	-	TGTGCCAGCAGCTTAGGCAGTCCCCGGGCGTATGGCTACACCTTC	CASSLGSPRAYGYTF
TRBV2	few	TRBJ1-1	-	TGTGCCAGCAGGGGTAACACTGAAGCTTTCTTT	CASRGNTEAFF
TRBV19	few	TRBJ2-7	-	TGTGCCAGTAGTACTCGTCTCCGGGCTACCCTTGGCGGTCAGTACTTC	CASSTRLRATLGGQYF
TRBV30	-	TRBJ1-3	-	TGTGCCTGGAGCCAGACTAGCTCTGGAAACACCATATATTTT	CAWSQTSSGNTIYF
TRBV7-9	-	TRBJ2-2	-	TGTGCCAGCAGCTTAACCTTACCGAACACCGGGGAGCTGTTTTTT	CASSLTLPNTGELFF
TRBV7-3	-	TRBJ2-3	TRBD1	TGTGCCAGCAGCTTCACCGGGACAGGGTTCTCAGATACGCAGTATTTT	CASSFTGTGFSDTQYF
TRBV5-6	-	TRBJ2-7	-	TGTGCCAGCACCGCGTCCCTGGACAGCTACGAGCAGTACTTC	CASTASLDSYEQYF
TRBV14	-	TRBJ2-5	-	TGTGCCAGCAGCCAAGACGGGACCCAGTACTTC	CASSQDGTQYF
TRBV6-6	-	TRBJ1-5	-	TGTGCCAGCATGGACAATAGCAATCAGCCCCAGCATTTT	CASMDNSNQPQHF
TRBV7-2	few	TRBJ1-1	-	TGTGCCAGCAGTCGGCCGGGCACTGAAGCTTTCTTT	CASSRPGTEAFF
TRBV19	few	TRBJ2-1	-	TGTGCCAGTAGTCAGCACAGGGCTCCCTACAATGAGCAGTTCTTC	CASSQHRAPYNEQFF
TRBV5-6	-	TRBJ2-7	-	TGTGCCAGCAGCTTCTCGGGATGGGGGAGCTCCTACGAGCAGTACTTC	CASSFSGWGSSYEQYF
TRBV30	-	TRBJ2-7	-	TGTGCCTGGAGTGTACGGGCAGGGTCTCCCTACGAGCAGTACTTC	CAWSVRAGSPYEQYF
TRBV6-4	few	TRBJ2-6	-	TGTGCCAGCAGTGAGGGACCTAGTGGGGCCAACGTCCTGACTTTC	CASSEGPSGANVLTF
TRBV19	-	TRBJ1-2	-	TGTGCCAGTAGTCCCCAGGGATCCTATGGCTACACCTTC	CASSPQGSYGYTF
TRBV6-5	-	TRBJ2-2	TRBD1	TGTGCCTCGGGACAGGAAAACACCGGGGAGCTGTTTTTT	CASGQENTGELFF
TRBV7-9	few	TRBJ1-2	TRBD1	TGTGCCAGCAGCTCCGGGACAGCGATATATGGCTACACCTTC	CASSSGTAIYGYTF
TRBV18	-	TRBJ2-7	-	TGTGCCAGCTCACCTGAGGGCCCCACCTACGAGCAGTACTTC	CASSPEGPTYEQYF
TRBV5-4	few	TRBJ1-1	TRBD1	TGTGCCAGCAGCGATCGGACAGGGAACACTGAAGCTTTCTTT	CASSDRTGNTEAFF
TRBV14	few	TRBJ2-2	-	TGTGCCAGCAGCCAAGGGTTAGGACTCAGGAACACCGGGGAGCTGTTTTTT	CASSQGLGLRNTGELFF
TRBV5-4	-	TRBJ2-7	-	TGTGCCAGCAGCATTGACGGCGGCTACGAGCAGTACTTC	CASSIDGGYEQYF
TRBV29-1	-	TRBJ1-4	-	TGCAGCGGGAAGGGAGGGGATGAAAAACTGTTTTTT	CSGKGGDEKLFF
TRBV6-5	-	TRBJ1-6	-	TGTGCCAGCAGTTTCTTGGTAGGAGATTCACCCCTCCACTTT	CASSFLVGDSPLHF
TRBV7-2	-	TRBJ2-5	-	TGTGCCAGCAGCCTGGGGCAAGAGACCCAGTACTTC	CASSLGQETQYF
TRBV6-5	few	TRBJ1-6	TRBD1	TGTGCCAGCAGTTTGGACAGGGGTAATTCACCCCTCCACTTT	CASSLDRGNSPLHF
TRBV19	-	TRBJ2-1	-	TGTGCCAGTAGTACACGGGACTGGACGGGGGAGCAGTTCTTC	CASSTRDWTGEQFF
TRBV5-1	-	TRBJ2-7	TRBD1	TGCGCCAGCAGCATGACAGGGGGTACCCCCTACGAGCAGTACTTC	CASSMTGGTPYEQYF
TRBV5-4	few	TRBJ2-2	-	TGTGCCAGCAGCCCTGGGGGCTCTACCGGGGAGCTGTTTTTT	CASSPGGSTGELFF
TRBV7-9	-	TRBJ1-2	-	TGTGCCGGTCAGTCAGGGGAGTACGGCTACACCTTC	CAGQSGEYGYTF
TRBV10-3	few	TRBJ1-5	-	TGTGCCATCAGTGAGTCCCGGGACGGTAATCAGCCCCAGCATTTT	CAISESRDGNQPQHF
TRBV7-8	-	TRBJ2-1	-	TGTGCCAGCAGCCCAGGACAGCGAAACAATGAGCAGTTCTTC	CASSPGQRNNEQFF
TRBV7-2	few	TRBJ2-7	-	TGTGCCAGCAGCATGGGGGGCTCCTACGAGCAGTACTTC	CASSMGGSYEQYF
TRBV28	-	TRBJ2-1	TRBD2	TGTGCCAGCAGTTTCCCTAGCGGGGGTTACAATGAGCAGTTCTTC	CASSFPSGGYNEQFF
TRBV30	-	TRBJ1-4	-	TGTGCCTGGACGGGAAGGGGATTCCCTGGAAAACTGTTTTTT	CAWTGRGFPGKLFF
TRBV9	-	TRBJ2-2	-	TGTGCCAGCAGCAGACGCCAGGGGGGGACCGGGGAGCTGTTTTTT	CASSRRQGGTGELFF
TRBV20-1	few	TRBJ2-5	-	TGCAGTGCTGCCAGAGAGACCCAGTACTTC	CSAARETQYF
TRBV15	-	TRBJ1-3	-	TGTGCCACCAGCAGAGATTTTGGGGGTTCTGGAAACACCATATATTTT	CATSRDFGGSGNTIYF
TRBV9	few	TRBJ2-3	-	TGTGCCAGCAGCGTAGGTACGGGGGGCGGAGATACGCAGTATTTT	CASSVGTGGGDTQYF
TRBV6-5	few	TRBJ2-4	-	TGTGCCAGCAGCACATTACCCAAAAACATTCAGTACTTC	CASSTLPKNIQYF
TRBV7-2	-	TRBJ1-6	TRBD1	TGTGCCAGCAGCAAACCTCCGGGACAGAGTAATTCACCCCTCCACTTT	CASSKPPGQSNSPLHF
TRBV5-1	few	TRBJ2-5	-	TGCGCCAGCAGCTTGGCCAGGGGAGGTCAAGAGACCCAGTACTTC	CASSLARGGQETQYF
TRBV5-4	few	TRBJ2-1	-	TGTGCCAGCAGCTTAACAGGCTACAATGAGCAGTTCTTC	CASSLTGYNEQFF
TRBV13	-	TRBJ2-3	TRBD2	TGTGCCAGCAGCTCGGGGGGGCCTACCACAGATACGCAGTATTTT	CASSSGGPTTDTQYF
TRBV9	-	TRBJ2-7	TRBD2	TGTGCCAGCAGCGTAGCTAGCGGGGAGACCTACGAGCAGTACTTC	CASSVASGETYEQYF
TRBV10-3	few	TRBJ2-2	-	TGTGCCATCAGCTATGACGGGACCGGGGAGCTGTTTTTT	CAISYDGTGELFF
TRBV25-1	few	TRBJ1-1	TRBD1	TGTGCCAGCCTTCCGGACAGGGAAAACACTGAAGCTTTCTTT	CASLPDRENTEAFF
TRBV5-6	-	TRBJ2-5	-	TGTGCCAGCATCCTGGGGGGCACGGAGACCCAGTACTTC	CASILGGTETQYF